What follows are 15 T cell receptor beta chains derived from one specimen sequenced in a study of human T cells and chemical hapten exposure. Via MiXCR, TCRdb re-called the RACE reads, giving one row per CDR3 protein. The sample lists 150,000 to 200,000 distinct CDR3 sequences; roughly a quarter were seen once. Described time point: patch test 3, about 24 weeks after DPC sensitization. Treatment defined: therapeutic diphenylcyclopropenone sensitization with weekly scalp DPC. The material sequenced was whole blood, taken in connection with sensitization to the hapten diphenylcyclopropenone (DPC). These receptor sequences come from a woman between 18 and 29 years old with alopecia areata. Some clones in this sample may be carry-over from other donors' samples.

This clonotype has only a few counts. The rearrangement links TRBV9 to TRBJ2-5, with 10 bases that match TRBD2. The germline V gene has CDR1 SGDLS and CDR2 YYNGEE. The CDR3 is 16 residues long. Trimming removed 0 bases from V and 2 bases from J; junction bases left unmatched: 4. The CDR3 reads CASSVVGSGGQETQYF. CDR3 DNA: TGTGCCAGCAGCGTAGTGGGTAGCGGGGGGCAAGAGACCCAGTACTTC.

The sample holds a few counts of this clonotype. The gene calls are TRBV6-2 or TRBV6-3 and TRBJ2-7; 8 bases align to TRBD1. The CDR3 runs 15 residues. Germline V gene data show CDR1 as MNHEY and CDR2 as SVGEGT. Trimming removed 5 bases from V and 0 bases from J; junction bases left unmatched: 6. CDR3 in amino acids: CASSMDRASSYEQYF. The CDR3, as DNA: TGTGCCAGCAGTATGGACAGGGCGAGCTCCTACGAGCAGTACTTC.

The chain uses TRBV11-1 and TRBJ2-7, with D perhaps matching TRBD1 or TRBD2 (7 bases each). The germline V gene encodes CDR1 SGHAT and CDR2 FQDESV (reference sequence). V was pared by 3 bases and J by 3 bases, with 18 bases between. This CDR3 region has 16 residues. DNA for the CDR3: TGTGCCAGCAGCTTTGGCCTGACAGGGAGGGACTACGAGCAGTACTTC. Translation gives CASSFGLTGRDYEQYF. Variable domain in full (rest from reference TRBV11-1 and TRBJ2-7): EAEVAQSPRYKITEKSQAVAFWCDPISGHATLYWYRQILGQGPELLVQFQDESVVDDSQLPKDRFSAERLKGVDSTLKIQPAELGDSAMYLCASSFGLTGRDYEQYFGPGTRLTVT.

This clonotype was counted ten times or more. The CDR3 DNA reads TGTGCCAGCAGCTTAGTCGGGGTCGCTGAAGCTTTCTTT. Its translation is CASSLVGVAEAFF. The V and J genes are TRBV7-2 and TRBJ1-1; D uncertain. Germline V gene sequence: CDR1 SGHTA, CDR2 FQGNSA. The V end was cut by 1 base, the J end by 6 bases, with 9 bases between. There are 13 residues in the CDR3. Supplemented by reference TRBV7-2 and TRBJ1-1, the full variable domain reads GAGVSQSPSNKVTEKGKDVELRCDPISGHTALYWYRQSLGQGLEFLIYFQGNSAPDKSGLPSDRFSAERTGGSVSTLTIQRTQQEDSAVYLCASSLVGVAEAFFGQGTRLTVV.

There are a few counts of this clonotype. The gene calls are TRBV3-1 and TRBJ2-1; TRBD2 agrees at 10 bases. Germline assignment: CDR1 LGHDT and CDR2 YNNKEL (reference sequence). The CDR3 runs to 16 residues. With V trimmed by 0 bases and J by 8 bases, 7 bases remained unmatched. Written as DNA, the CDR3 is TGTGCCAGCAGCCAAGAATTGGGAGGACTAGCGGATGAGCAGTTCTTC. It is translated as CASSQELGGLADEQFF.

The chain joins TRBV7-2 to TRBJ1-5; unclear D gene. Deletions cut 4 bases from V and 11 bases from J, with 12 bases between. The CDR3 has 12 amino acids. From germline, CDR1 is SGHTA and CDR2 FQGNSA. CDR3 protein: CASSSDQTTQHF. Written as DNA, the CDR3 is TGTGCCAGCAGCTCAGACCAAACCACCCAGCATTTT.

This clonotype has more than one count but fewer than ten. The chain employs TRBV14 and TRBJ2-3; D perhaps matches TRBD2 (6 bases). Trimming took 1 base from V and 5 from J, leaving 10 bases between them. This CDR3 comprises 14 residues. Germline assignment: CDR1 SGHDN and CDR2 FVKESK. The CDR3 sequence is CASSQGLDRDTQYF. The CDR3 nucleotides read TGTGCCAGCAGCCAAGGACTAGACAGAGATACGCAGTATTTT.

This clonotype was seen only a few times. CDR3: CASARTSGTETQYF. The CDR3 bases are TGTGCCAGCGCTCGGACTAGCGGGACGGAGACCCAGTACTTC. This chain connects TRBV7-2 to TRBJ2-5, with 12 bases aligning to TRBD2. The ends lost 8 bases at V and 5 bases at J; junction bases unmatched: 6. The CDR3 contains 14 residues. CDR1 and CDR2 (germline): SGHTA, FQGNSA.

The J gene is TRBJ1-4, the V gene TRBV5-1; D unclear. V shed 3 bases and J shed 0 bases, with 0 bases lying between them. The CDR3 covers 12 residues. Germline V lookup: CDR1 SGHRS, CDR2 YFSETQ. For the CDR3, the DNA is TGCGCCAGCAGCTCAACTAATGAAAAACTGTTTTTT. Protein: CASSSTNEKLFF.

The chain carries TRBV6-6 and TRBJ1-4; no clear D gene. Germline V gives CDR1 MNHNY, CDR2 SVGAGI (reference sequence). With 7 bases removed from V and 8 bases from J, the gap between germline ends came to 17 bases. This CDR3 region has 14 residues. CDR3 region: CASIGSSTREKLFF. In nucleotides, the CDR3 is TGTGCCAGCATCGGTTCATCCACCAGGGAAAAACTGTTTTTT.

This clonotype occurred a few times. The V and J genes are TRBV18 and TRBJ2-7; maybe TRBD2 (6 bases). V dropped 2 bases and J dropped 7 bases, with 24 bases sitting between them. This CDR3 is built from 17 residues. The germline gives CDR1 KGHSH, CDR2 LQKENI. CDR3 sequence reads: CASSPIGSGTELGEQYF. CDR3 bases: TGTGCCAGCTCACCAATTGGATCCGGGACTGAGCTGGGGGAGCAGTACTTC.

The V gene is TRBV6-2 or TRBV6-3, the J gene TRBJ2-1; tentative D call: TRBD2 (6 bases). The V end lost 4 bases, the J end lost 7 bases, and 17 bases lay between the germline ends. The CDR3 consists of 15 residues. The germline gives CDR1 MNHEY, CDR2 SVGEGT. CDR3 nucleotide sequence: TGTGCCAGCAGTTCCCCGCTGCGGGACTTTAATGAGCAGTTCTTC. This codes for CASSSPLRDFNEQFF.

The chain uses TRBV5-1 and TRBJ1-4; D is undetermined. With 7 bases removed from V and 0 bases from J, the gap between germline ends came to 10 bases. This CDR3 is built from 14 residues. Germline lookup yields CDR1 SGHRS and CDR2 YFSETQ. For the CDR3, the DNA is TGCGCCAGCCGGACGGTTGCAACTAATGAAAAACTGTTTTTT. Encoded protein: CASRTVATNEKLFF.

This clonotype was observed a few times. This chain connects TRBV9 to TRBJ1-4, with unresolved D. Germline loops: CDR1 SGDLS, CDR2 YYNGEE. CDR3 length: 14 amino acids. Trimming removed 3 bases at V and 5 bases at J, with 11 bases between. The CDR3 DNA reads TGTGCCAGCAGCGGAACCCTGTCGAATGAAAAACTGTTTTTT. This encodes CASSGTLSNEKLFF.

The rearrangement uses TRBV28 and TRBJ1-2; possible D gene TRBD1, 5 bases. The CDR3 is 11 residues long. Germline loops: CDR1 MDHEN, CDR2 SYDVKM. Trimming pared 8 bases from V and 8 bases from J, leaving 12 bases between. CDR3 sequence: CASGGSTGYTF. CDR3 in DNA: TGTGCCAGCGGGGGATCGACCGGCTACACCTTC.